This entry describes one TCR beta chain. The target antigen is unknown. A much more abundant neighbour one base away suggests this may be a read error. The CDR3 does not close with the conserved phenylalanine or tryptophan, likely indicating a read error. J was trimmed by 7 bases and V by 2 bases; bases with no gene match: 2. The length of the CDR3 is 14 residues. From germline, CDR1 is SNHLY and CDR2 FYNNEI. From 400 to 450 ng of RNA, a library with molecular barcoded alpha/delta and beta/gamma adaptors was made. TCRdb fed the reads into MiXCR, producing one record per CDR3 protein. Of about 48,000 distinct CDR3 sequences detected, roughly 20% appear once; the ten largest clones hold approximately 15%. This record belongs to a study of read filtering for tumor transcriptome and immune sequencing. Overall study results and limits: The CD138-negative fraction was mixed bone marrow immune cells, not pure T cells.

V is TRBV2 and J is TRBJ2-1; 10 positions match TRBD2. This TCR was recovered from a donor aged 40 or older with multiple myeloma. The material sequenced was a population of CD138-negative cells sorted from bone marrow. CDR3 protein: CASSESTSGNEQFL. CDR3 nucleotides: TGTGCCAGCAGTGAATCGACTAGCGGGAATGAGCAGTTCCTC.